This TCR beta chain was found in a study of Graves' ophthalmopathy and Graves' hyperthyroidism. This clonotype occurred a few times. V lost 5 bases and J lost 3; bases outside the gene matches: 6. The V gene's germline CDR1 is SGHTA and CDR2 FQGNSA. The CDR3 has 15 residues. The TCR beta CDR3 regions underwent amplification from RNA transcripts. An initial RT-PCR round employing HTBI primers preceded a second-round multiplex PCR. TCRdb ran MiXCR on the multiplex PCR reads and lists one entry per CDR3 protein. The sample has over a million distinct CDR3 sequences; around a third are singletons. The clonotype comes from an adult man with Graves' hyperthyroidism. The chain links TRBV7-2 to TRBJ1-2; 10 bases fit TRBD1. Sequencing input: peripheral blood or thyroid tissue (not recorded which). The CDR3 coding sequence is TGTGCCAGCAGCACTTACGGGACAGGGGACTATGGCTACACCTTC. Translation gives CASSTYGTGDYGYTF.